Reported below is one TCR beta chain. The antigen it binds to is not known. The germline gene is not matched at one end of the junction; a read error may be the cause. The sample holds other DNA sequences that translate to the same CDR3. Including the terminal cysteine and phenylalanine, the CDR3 comprises 12 residues. CDR3 DNA only is kept here, 36 bases in frame from base 1. From the germline V gene, CDR1 is SGHVS and CDR2 is FQNEAQ. This record belongs to a study of T cell responses to AZD1222 COVID-19 vaccine (dated by TCRdb to the early 2020s). Turning to the overall study: AZD1222 recipients given second doses at about 4 weeks or at about 12 weeks were pooled, since spike-specific TCR depth and breadth were not found to differ between the two schedules. TCR sequencing was performed for 230 to 250 trial participants, of whom approximately 200 were given two doses of AZD1222 and around 25 were given two doses of MenACWY control vaccine. Trial participants were enrolled into age subgroups of 18-55, 56-69 and 70-plus years, which contained approximately 150, 28 and 58 TCR-sequenced participants, respectively. The investigation overall reported the following: A significant rise in spike-specific TCR breadth and depth was observed after two AZD1222 doses relative to day 0 and relative to MenACWY recipients. The 56-69-year group was small, and its depth increase did not reach significance, likely because of low power. Only 5 to 7 AZD1222 recipients were SARS-CoV-2 seropositive at baseline, limiting conclusions about previously exposed vaccinees. Participants were mostly white British, with more females than males. The authors suggested clonal diversity may have been underestimated. The vaccine-associated CD4 TCRs covered the entire spike protein, and the dominant responses fell in regions 160-218 and 743-854. Reportedly, close to half of the unique spike-specific TCRs recognized epitopes lying outside the regions that are mutated in the B.1.351 and B.1.1.7 variants. Because no day 14 peak-response samples were available, repertoires were characterized only after the peak T cell response.

According to the study, the label for this sample's time point signals: baseline before first vaccination. Vaccinee samples were obtained from the UK trials COV001 and COV002, which included a single-blind randomized controlled phase 2/3 trial of AZD1222 (ChAdOx1 nCoV-19) in healthy adults. For TCRbeta chain sequencing, PBMC samples were collected from trial participants at day 0 and at day 28 after the second dose. The CDR3 regions of human TCRbeta chains were subjected to immunosequencing. On the authors' methods: TCRs in the repertoires were matched against a reference library of SARS-CoV-2-specific TCRs that had been generated with the MIRA antigen-specificity platform. Breadth meant the fraction of unique TCRs that were SARS-CoV-2-associated, whereas depth meant the fraction of total T cells that were SARS-CoV-2-associated. Using the MIRA data, each spike-specific TCR was assigned both to the spike region to which the TCR was reactive and to a CD4 or CD8 class. Log10-transformed breadth and depth values were compared by one-way ANOVA with Sidak's multiple comparisons tests. Not all clones reach the TCRdb copy of this immuneACCESS table, which keeps in-frame sequences only. Checked studies attribute under half of the gap to unresolved V genes and leave the rest unexplained. The V and J calls and clone size come from that table; D and trimming were worked out from the DNA. Across this sample there are 100,000 to 150,000 clones, with around 92% seen only once. The leading ten clones occupy approximately 1% of the sample.

The receptor chain draws on TRBV7-8 and TRBJ1-2; the D gene is not confidently resolved. Specimen: peripheral blood, collected on day 0 of AZD1222 vaccination. The receptor comes from an adult in good health. Here is the DNA: TGTGCTAGCAGCTTAGCTGGGTCTGGCTACACCTTC. The translation is CASSLAGSGYTF. Supplemented by the reference TRBV7-8 and TRBJ1-2 proteins around the CDR3, the complete variable domain is GAGVSQSPRYKVAKRGQDVALRCDPISGHVSLFWYQQALGQGPEFLTYFQNEAQLDKSGLPSDRFFAERPEGSVSTLKIQRTQQEDSAVYLCASSLAGSGYTFGSGTRLTVV.